The next 30 T cell receptor beta chains were all read from a single sample in a study of identical twins (dated by TCRdb to the mid-2010s). Library prep was done by 5' RACE. Data came from an Illumina HiSeq 2000. Through fastp at Q25 and MiXCR, TCRdb rebuilt clones from the public reads, retaining in-frame beta chains. Under each unique CDR3 protein, matching rows form one entry showing the most common genes and DNA. This sample comprises about 200,000 distinct CDR3 sequences, 6.5% of them detected only once. The ten largest clones add up to approximately 15% of the sample. The same specimen was also included in a second study, on T cells expressing NK-cell markers.

Sequenced material: CD8+ T cells sorted from blood. These receptors were collected from a woman aged 18-29 years in good health.

The V and J genes are TRBV20-1 and TRBJ2-1; D assignment may be TRBD1 or TRBD2 (7 bases each). The CDR3 loop spans 12 amino acids. Per germline, CDR1 DFQATT and CDR2 SNEGSKA (reference sequence). The V end was cut by 6 bases, the J end by 7 bases, with 13 bases between. The CDR3 loop is CSARQGGNEQFF. The CDR3 DNA reads TGCAGTGCCCGCCAGGGGGGGAATGAGCAGTTCTTC.

This clonotype was seen ten or more times. The V and J genes are TRBV6-2 or TRBV6-3 and TRBJ2-7; D could derive from TRBD1 or TRBD2 (5 bases each). The germline V gene encodes CDR1 MNHEY and CDR2 SVGEGT. Between the trimmed V and J ends, which lost 0 bases and 6 bases, there was a span of 6 bases. The CDR3 is 12 residues long. CDR3 DNA: TGTGCCAGCAGTTACTCGGGGGTCGAGCAGTACTTC. This sequence encodes CASSYSGVEQYF.

This clonotype occurred many times. This rearrangement joins TRBV10-3 to TRBJ2-2; D is possibly TRBD1 (5 bases). Germline loops: CDR1 ENHRY, CDR2 SYGVKD. CDR3 length: 14 amino acids. The germline V and J ends were trimmed by 5 bases and 1 base, with 8 bases remaining between them. CDR3 residues: CAISSGQNTGELFF. CDR3 DNA: TGTGCCATCAGTTCCGGACAGAACACCGGGGAGCTGTTTTTT.

This clonotype occurred many times. The chain employs TRBV12-3 or TRBV12-4 and TRBJ2-3; D not resolved. V was trimmed by 5 bases and J by 0 bases, leaving 3 bases between them. This CDR3 contains 12 residues. CDR3 in amino acids: CASSNSTDTQYF. The CDR3 nucleotides are TGTGCCAGCAGTAACAGCACAGATACGCAGTATTTT.

This clonotype has only a few counts. The chain carries TRBV29-1 and TRBJ2-1, with 9 bases identical to TRBD1. CDR1 is SQVTM, CDR2 ANQGSEA, per germline. The J segment lost 6 bases and the V segment lost 6 bases, leaving 12 bases of the junction unmatched. CDR3 size: 15 residues. CDR3 amino acids: CSVNTRDREINEQFF. The DNA for the CDR3 is TGCAGCGTCAATACCCGGGACAGGGAAATCAATGAGCAGTTCTTC.

This clonotype has at least ten counts. The V gene is TRBV12-3 or TRBV12-4, the J gene TRBJ1-1; D gene unclear. CDR3 length equals 14 residues. The V end lost 4 bases, the J end lost 5 bases, and 14 bases lay between the germline ends. In nucleotides, the CDR3 is TGTGCCAGCAGTTCTTGGGGAAGCGGGACTGAAGCTTTCTTT. This sequence encodes CASSSWGSGTEAFF.

This clonotype was counted many times. The V and J genes are TRBV7-9 and TRBJ2-6; D remains ambiguous. Looked up from germline, CDR1 is SEHNR and CDR2 is FQNEAQ (reference sequence). This CDR3 has 16 amino acids. V was shortened by 2 bases and J by 2 bases, with 10 bases between the two germline ends. The CDR3 DNA sequence: TGTGCCAGCAGCTTAACTTCCCCCCCTGGGGCCAACGTCCTGACTTTC. Amino acid sequence: CASSLTSPPGANVLTF.

The chain uses TRBV21-1 and TRBJ2-5; whether TRBD2, the table's D call, matches the DNA was not checked. TRBV21-1 is shown as a pseudogene. CDR3 length equals 16 residues. The CDR3 protein is CASSKLAGGPGKTQYF. CDR3 nucleotide sequence: TGTGCCAGCAGCAAACTAGCGGGGGGGCCCGGAAAGACCCAGTACTTC.

The chain carries TRBV6-1 and TRBJ2-3; a weak D match, TRBD2 (7 bases). Between the trimmed V and J ends, which lost 11 bases and 5 bases, there was a span of 23 bases. The CDR3 runs 15 residues. The V gene's germline CDR1 is MNHNS and CDR2 SASEGT. The CDR3 DNA sequence: TGTGCCGGAGGGGGGGGACCGGTGCAAGAAGATACGCAGTATTTT. It encodes CAGGGGPVQEDTQYF.

This clonotype was seen a handful of times. The chain links TRBV20-1 to TRBJ1-1; no reliable D call. The germline gives CDR1 DFQATT, CDR2 SNEGSKA (reference sequence). Trimming left V 3 bases short and J 2 bases short, with 13 bases between. The CDR3 loop spans 14 amino acids. CDR3 in amino acids: CSASKGRRNTEAFF. The CDR3 coding sequence is TGCAGTGCTAGCAAGGGCAGAAGAAACACTGAAGCTTTCTTT.

This clonotype was detected a few times. The chain joins TRBV3-1 to TRBJ1-5; a possible D gene is TRBD1 (6 bases). Germline values: CDR1 LGHDT, CDR2 YNNKEL (reference sequence). V lost 5 bases to trimming and J lost 5 bases, with 16 bases between them. The CDR3 sequence is 15 residues long. The CDR3 region is CASSAYGGTHQPQHF. The CDR3 bases are TGTGCCAGCAGCGCTTACGGGGGCACTCATCAGCCCCAGCATTTT. The variable domain in full, completed from reference TRBV3-1 and TRBJ1-5, reads DTAVSQTPKYLVTQMGNDKSIKCEQNLGHDTMYWYKQDSKKFLKIMFSYNNKELIINETVPNRFSPKSPDKAHLNLHINSLELGDSAVYFCASSAYGGTHQPQHFGDGTRLSIL.

This chain joins TRBV9 and TRBJ2-5; D perhaps matches TRBD2 (5 bases). The CDR3 covers 10 residues. V shed 7 bases and J shed 4 bases, with 5 bases lying between them. The germline V gene encodes CDR1 SGDLS and CDR2 YYNGEE. The CDR3 sequence is CASAGETQYF. The CDR3 bases are TGTGCCAGCGCGGGAGAGACCCAGTACTTC. Complete variable domain (other parts from reference TRBV9 and TRBJ2-5): DSGVTQTPKHLITATGQRVTLRCSPRSGDLSVYWYQQSLDQGLQFLIQYYNGEERAKGNILERFSAQQFPDLHSELNLSSLELGDSALYFCASAGETQYFGPGTRLLVL.

This clonotype came up many times. The chain employs TRBV27 and TRBJ2-1; 11 bases align to TRBD1. In germline, CDR1 is MNHEY, CDR2 SMNVEV (reference sequence). The CDR3 loop spans 15 amino acids. Losses at the gene ends were 3 bases for V and 5 bases for J; bases not matched to a gene: 3. CDR3 in amino acids: CASSLGTGGNNEQFF. The CDR3 region has the DNA TGTGCCAGCAGTTTGGGGACAGGGGGAAACAATGAGCAGTTCTTC.

The V gene is TRBV6-2 or TRBV6-3, the J gene TRBJ2-3; possible D gene TRBD1, 5 bases. There are 19 residues in the CDR3. Germline loops: CDR1 MNHEY, CDR2 SVGEGT. Trimming took off 2 bases at V and 0 bases at J, with 21 bases between the two ends. The chain's CDR3 is CASSYPLAGAAVSTDTQYF. Written as DNA, the CDR3 is TGTGCCAGCAGTTACCCCCTTGCTGGGGCAGCCGTTAGCACAGATACGCAGTATTTT.

Only a few counts were recorded for this clonotype. The rearrangement uses TRBV6-6 and TRBJ2-1; D not resolved. This CDR3 is 13 amino acids long. Trimming removed 5 bases at V and 5 bases at J, with 10 bases between. The germline V gene has CDR1 MNHNY and CDR2 SVGAGI (reference sequence). Here the CDR3 reads CASSAVPNNEQFF. CDR3 sequence (DNA): TGTGCCAGCAGTGCCGTCCCGAACAATGAGCAGTTCTTC.

This clonotype was observed many times. The V call is TRBV7-9, the J call TRBJ1-4; no firm D call. The germline gives CDR1 SEHNR, CDR2 FQNEAQ (reference sequence). The V end was cut by 5 bases, the J end by 10 bases, with 17 bases between. The CDR3 totals 14 residues. The DNA of the CDR3 is TGTGCCAGCAGCCCAACCGAAGGGTTCGCAAAACTGTTTTTT. Translating gives CASSPTEGFAKLFF.

There are many counts of this clonotype. The V gene is TRBV6-2 or TRBV6-3, the J gene TRBJ2-1; TRBD2 aligns across 8 bases. Germline-derived CDR1 and CDR2 are MNHEY and SVGEGT. The ends lost 5 bases at V and 6 bases at J; junction bases unmatched: 9. The CDR3 is made up of 15 amino acids. The CDR3 DNA reads TGTGCCAGCAGTCCCGACCTAGCGGGTCCCAATGAGCAGTTCTTC. It specifies CASSPDLAGPNEQFF.

This clonotype was counted only a few times. The chain is built from TRBV12-3 or TRBV12-4 and TRBJ1-1; the D is unclear. The CDR3 contains 14 residues. The V gene lost 3 bases and the J gene lost 0 bases, with 8 bases spanning the gap. The CDR3 protein is CASSFTDMNTEAFF. The CDR3 DNA is TGTGCCAGCAGTTTTACAGATATGAACACTGAAGCTTTCTTT.

This clonotype showed up many times. This sequence joins TRBV6-2 or TRBV6-3 and TRBJ1-5; D remains unclear. V lost 7 bases, J lost 1 base, and 8 bases lay in between. The V gene's germline CDR1 is MNHEY and CDR2 SVGEGT. CDR3 size: 13 residues. Written as DNA, the CDR3 is TGTGCCAGCACCCTACGGAGCAATCAGCCCCAGCATTTT. Its translation is CASTLRSNQPQHF.

The sample holds many counts of this clonotype. The rearrangement links TRBV30 to TRBJ1-4; unclear D gene. The V and J ends lost 1 base and 13 bases respectively, with 10 bases between them. The germline V gene encodes CDR1 GTSNPN and CDR2 SVGIG (reference sequence). The CDR3 extends over 11 amino acids. The CDR3 sequence is CAWSGPTRLFF. CDR3 sequence (DNA): TGTGCCTGGAGTGGACCGACTAGACTGTTTTTT.

The genes are TRBV20-1 and TRBJ2-1, with D perhaps TRBD2 (6 bases). The CDR3 loop spans 15 amino acids. Germline lookup yields CDR1 DFQATT and CDR2 SNEGSKA (reference sequence). The germline V and J ends were trimmed by 5 bases and 5 bases, with 19 bases remaining between them. CDR3 region: CSAQALGRTHNEQFF. CDR3 DNA sequence: TGCAGTGCTCAAGCACTCGGGAGAACTCACAATGAGCAGTTCTTC.

This chain uses TRBV3-1 with TRBJ2-1, with 10 bases lining up with TRBD2. Trimming at V came to 2 bases and at J to 0 bases, leaving 1 base not matched to a gene. This CDR3 region has 16 residues. Germline CDR1 and CDR2: LGHDT and YNNKEL (reference sequence). CDR3 amino acids: CASSQPSGSSYNEQFF. The CDR3 DNA reads as TGTGCCAGCAGCCAACCTAGCGGGAGCTCCTACAATGAGCAGTTCTTC.

The sample holds many counts of this clonotype. The V and J genes are TRBV12-3 or TRBV12-4 and TRBJ1-1; 8 bases are shared with TRBD1. The CDR3 spans 14 residues. Losses at the gene ends were 4 bases for V and 1 base for J; bases not matched to a gene: 2. CDR3 sequence (DNA): TGTGCCAGCAGTTCCAGGGGGCGGAACACTGAAGCTTTCTTT. Translation: CASSSRGRNTEAFF.

Regarding this clonotype: Its ends do not fully match the called genes, so a read error is possible. V gene TRBV12-3 or TRBV12-4 combines with J gene TRBJ2-1, with 12 bases fitting TRBD2. The CDR3 is 15 amino acids. CDR3 region: CASSPSLAGGPLTSF. For the CDR3, the DNA is TGTGCCAGCAGCCCCTCACTAGCGGGGGGCCCTCTGACCTCCTTC.

This clonotype was observed a handful of times. The chain is built from TRBV12-5 and TRBJ2-1; D is undetermined. Looked up from germline, CDR1 is LGHNT and CDR2 is FRNRAP. The ends were cut back, 2 bases at V and 6 bases at J, with 5 bases in the middle. The CDR3 sequence is 12 residues long. The CDR3 DNA reads TGTGCTAGTGGTTTGTGGGGCAATGAGCAGTTCTTC. It yields the protein CASGLWGNEQFF.

This clonotype was observed a few times. The chain has TRBV7-9 and TRBJ1-1, with D maybe TRBD1 (5 bases). Germline CDR1 reads SEHNR; CDR2 reads FQNEAQ (reference sequence). The CDR3 runs to 15 residues. V was cut by 5 bases and J by 3 bases, with 16 bases left in between. DNA for the CDR3: TGTGCCAGCAGCCCCGGCTGGGGGGGGGACACTGAAGCTTTCTTT. Residues: CASSPGWGGDTEAFF.

This clonotype was seen a few times. The CDR3 loop reads CASSLTVAGPLEQFF. In nucleotides, the CDR3 is TGTGCCAGCAGCTTAACAGTAGCGGGGCCCCTCGAGCAGTTCTTC. The chain has TRBV7-9 and TRBJ2-1; 8 bases fit TRBD2. The CDR3 length is 15 residues. Germline V gives CDR1 SEHNR, CDR2 FQNEAQ (reference sequence). V lost 2 bases to trimming and J lost 10 bases; unmatched junction nucleotides: 10.

There are a few counts of this clonotype. The chain is built from TRBV9 and TRBJ2-7; the D gene is possibly TRBD1 (5 bases). Germline V gene sequence: CDR1 SGDLS, CDR2 YYNGEE. The CDR3 is made up of 13 amino acids. V was clipped by 5 bases and J by 3 bases, with 12 bases between them. The CDR3 nucleotides read TGTGCCAGCAGGGATCCAGGGTACTACGAGCAGTACTTC. Translation gives CASRDPGYYEQYF.

V is TRBV6-1 and J is TRBJ2-3; perhaps TRBD2 as D (5 bases). The CDR3 has 17 residues. With 5 bases removed from V and 4 bases from J, the gap between germline ends came to 22 bases. The germline gives CDR1 MNHNS, CDR2 SASEGT. CDR3 in amino acids: CASSRALARTLSDTQYF. The DNA for the CDR3 is TGTGCCAGCAGTCGGGCCCTAGCACGGACCCTTTCAGATACGCAGTATTTT.

The chain couples TRBV9 to TRBJ2-3; TRBD2 matches at 11 bases. The CDR3 loop spans 14 amino acids. Trimming at V came to 4 bases and at J to 4 bases, leaving 2 bases not matched to a gene. Per the germline V gene, CDR1 is SGDLS and CDR2 is YYNGEE. The CDR3 bases are TGTGCCAGCAGCACTAGCGGGAGCTCAGATACGCAGTATTTT. Its translation is CASSTSGSSDTQYF.